One TCR beta chain is described in this entry. The target antigen is unknown. These data belong to a study of T-cell memory formation after mild COVID-19. General observations from the study: Balance between CD4 and CD8 was seen in clones contracting day 15 to 85, and a CD4+ lean was seen in later expanders. For second-wave clones that peaked at day 37, SARS-CoV-2 specificity went unverified. Prior to infection, memory already included some responding clones, suggesting cross-reactive memory joined.

The V and J ends lost 7 bases and 7 bases, in that order; junction bases with no gene match: 9. Germline loops: CDR1 SQVTM, CDR2 ANQGSEA. This CDR3 region has 13 residues. The authors produced TCR alpha and TCR beta cDNA libraries with sample barcodes and UMIs by 5'RACE using constant-segment primers. TCRdb re-derived calls from the 5' RACE reads in MiXCR, one entry per CDR3 protein. This table has about 430,000 distinct CDR3 sequences, 20% to 25% appearing once. The chain recombines TRBV29-1 with TRBJ2-2, with 7 bases aligning to TRBD1. The TCR sequence derives from an adult woman who had mild COVID-19 (a few samples of this study predate the infection). Cell type and time point are not known. The specimen was PBMCs or a T cell subset sorted from them (not recorded which). CDR3 nucleotides: TGCAGCGGACGACAGGGTCTGGGCGGGGAGCTGTTTTTT. Amino acids: CSGRQGLGGELFF.